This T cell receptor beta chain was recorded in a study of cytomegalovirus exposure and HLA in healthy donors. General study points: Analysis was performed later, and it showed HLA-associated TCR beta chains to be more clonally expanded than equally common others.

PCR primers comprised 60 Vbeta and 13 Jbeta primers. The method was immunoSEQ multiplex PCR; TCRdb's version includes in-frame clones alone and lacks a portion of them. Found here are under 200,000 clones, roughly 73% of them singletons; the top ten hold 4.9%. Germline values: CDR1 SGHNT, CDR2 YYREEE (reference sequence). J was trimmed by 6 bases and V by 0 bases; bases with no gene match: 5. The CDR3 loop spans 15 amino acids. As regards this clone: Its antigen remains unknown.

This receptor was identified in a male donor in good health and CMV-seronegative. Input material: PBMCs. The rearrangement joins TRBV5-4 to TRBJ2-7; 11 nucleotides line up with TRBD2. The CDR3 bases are TGTGCCAGCAGCTTGGGAACTAGCGGGAGAAGCGAGCAGTACTTC. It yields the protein CASSLGTSGRSEQYF.